This T cell receptor beta chain was captured in a study of cytomegalovirus exposure and HLA in healthy donors. This PCR relied on a set of 60 Vbeta primers and 13 Jbeta primers. Data came from immunoSEQ multiplex PCR; TCRdb stores just in-frame clones and leaves some out. The repertoire holds roughly 170,000 clones, with approximately 86% as singletons. About this clone itself: Its cognate antigen is unknown.

Germline V gene lookup returns CDR1 MRHNA and CDR2 SNTAGT. Germline trimming cut 6 bases from V and 4 bases from J; bases unmatched to any gene: 8. The length of the CDR3 is 15 residues. Study findings and constraints: In a later analysis, parvovirus B19, influenza, CMV and Epstein-Barr virus appeared linked to several top co-occurrence clusters.

The sample consisted of PBMCs. This TCR was sampled from a male donor in good health and CMV-seronegative. The gene calls are TRBV6-4 and TRBJ1-1, with 10 nucleotides matching TRBD1. CDR3 nucleotide sequence: TGTGCCAGCAGACCGGGACAGGGGTTTCGCACTGAAGCTTTCTTT. Amino acids: CASRPGQGFRTEAFF.